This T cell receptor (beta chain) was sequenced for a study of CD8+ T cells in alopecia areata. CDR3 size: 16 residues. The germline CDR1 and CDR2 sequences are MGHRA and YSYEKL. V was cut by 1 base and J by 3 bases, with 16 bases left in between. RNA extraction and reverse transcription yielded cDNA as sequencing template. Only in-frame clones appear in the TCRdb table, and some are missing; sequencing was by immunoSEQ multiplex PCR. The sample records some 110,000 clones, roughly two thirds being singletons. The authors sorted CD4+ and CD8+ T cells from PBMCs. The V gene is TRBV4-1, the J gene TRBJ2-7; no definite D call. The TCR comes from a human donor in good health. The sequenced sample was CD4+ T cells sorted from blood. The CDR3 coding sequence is TGCGCCAGCAGCCAAGGATTGTCCCGAACCCACTACGAGCAGTACTTC. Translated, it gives CASSQGLSRTHYEQYF.